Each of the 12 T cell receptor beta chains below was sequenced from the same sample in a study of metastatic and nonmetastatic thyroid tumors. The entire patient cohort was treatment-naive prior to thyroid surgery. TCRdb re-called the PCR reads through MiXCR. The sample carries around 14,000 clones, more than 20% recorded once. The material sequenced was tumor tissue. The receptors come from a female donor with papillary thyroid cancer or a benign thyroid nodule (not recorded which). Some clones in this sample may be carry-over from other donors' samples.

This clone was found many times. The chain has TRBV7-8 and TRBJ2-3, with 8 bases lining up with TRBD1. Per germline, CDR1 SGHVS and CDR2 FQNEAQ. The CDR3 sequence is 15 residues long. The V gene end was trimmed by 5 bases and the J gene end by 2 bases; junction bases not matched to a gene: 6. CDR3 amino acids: CASSPRTGFTDTQYF. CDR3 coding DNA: TGTGCCAGCAGCCCCAGGACAGGGTTCACAGATACGCAGTATTTT.

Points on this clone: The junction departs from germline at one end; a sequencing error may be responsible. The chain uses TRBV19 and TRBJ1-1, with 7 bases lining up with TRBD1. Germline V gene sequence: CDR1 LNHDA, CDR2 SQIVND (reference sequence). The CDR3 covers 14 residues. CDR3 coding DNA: TGTGCCATCACTGTTCTACAGGGGCACACTCAAGCTTTCTTT. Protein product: CAITVLQGHTQAFF.

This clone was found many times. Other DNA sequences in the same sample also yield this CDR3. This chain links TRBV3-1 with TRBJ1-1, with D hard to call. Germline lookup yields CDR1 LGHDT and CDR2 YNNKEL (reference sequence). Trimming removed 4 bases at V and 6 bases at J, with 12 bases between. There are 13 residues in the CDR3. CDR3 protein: CASSPPGVSEAFF. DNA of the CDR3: TGTGCCAGCAGCCCCCCAGGTGTCTCTGAAGCTTTCTTT.

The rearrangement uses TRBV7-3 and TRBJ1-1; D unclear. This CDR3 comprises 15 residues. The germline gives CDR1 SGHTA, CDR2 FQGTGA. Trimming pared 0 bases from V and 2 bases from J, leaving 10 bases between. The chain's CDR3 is CASSLTEVSNTEAFF. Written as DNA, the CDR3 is TGTGCCAGCAGCTTAACAGAGGTAAGCAACACTGAAGCTTTCTTT.

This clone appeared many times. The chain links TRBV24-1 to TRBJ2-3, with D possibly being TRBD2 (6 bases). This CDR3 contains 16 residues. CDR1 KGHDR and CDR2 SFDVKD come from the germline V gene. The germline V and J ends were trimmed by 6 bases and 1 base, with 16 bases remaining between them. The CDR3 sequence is CATSSVGSRGTDTQYF. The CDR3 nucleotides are TGTGCCACCAGTAGCGTCGGGAGTAGGGGCACAGATACGCAGTATTTT.

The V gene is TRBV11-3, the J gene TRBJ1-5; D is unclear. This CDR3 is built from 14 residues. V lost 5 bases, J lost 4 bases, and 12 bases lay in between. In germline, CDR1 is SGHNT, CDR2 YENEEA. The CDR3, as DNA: TGTGCCAGCAGCCCCTCGGTCCTAAATCAGCCCCAGCATTTT. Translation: CASSPSVLNQPQHF.

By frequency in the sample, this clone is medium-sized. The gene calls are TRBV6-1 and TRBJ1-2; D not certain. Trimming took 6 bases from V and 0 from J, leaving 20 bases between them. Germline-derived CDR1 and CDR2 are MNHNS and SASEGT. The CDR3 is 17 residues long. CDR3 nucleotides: TGTGCCAGCAGGGACCGCGTAGGGCGGGGAGCTAACTATGGCTACACCTTC. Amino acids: CASRDRVGRGANYGYTF.

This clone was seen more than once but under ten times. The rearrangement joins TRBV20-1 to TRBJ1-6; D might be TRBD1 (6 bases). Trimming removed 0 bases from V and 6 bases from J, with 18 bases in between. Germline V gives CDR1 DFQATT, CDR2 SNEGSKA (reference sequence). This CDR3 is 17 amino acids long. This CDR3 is CSARDPLGRGANSPLHF. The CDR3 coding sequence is TGCAGTGCTAGAGATCCGTTGGGCCGGGGGGCTAATTCACCCCTCCACTTT.

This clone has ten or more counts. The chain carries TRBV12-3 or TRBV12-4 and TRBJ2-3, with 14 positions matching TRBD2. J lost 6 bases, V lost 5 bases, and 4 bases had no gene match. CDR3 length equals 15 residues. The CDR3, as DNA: TGTGCCAGCAGTCCCCGACTAGCGGGAGGGGATACGCAGTATTTT. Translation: CASSPRLAGGDTQYF.

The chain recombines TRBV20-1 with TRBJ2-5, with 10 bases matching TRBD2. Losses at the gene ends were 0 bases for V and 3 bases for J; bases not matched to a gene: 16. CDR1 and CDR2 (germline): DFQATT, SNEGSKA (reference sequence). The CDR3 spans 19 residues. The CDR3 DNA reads TGCAGTGCTAGAGACCCCCGCCTAGCGGGAGATCGGGCAAAAGAGACCCAGTACTTC. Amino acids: CSARDPRLAGDRAKETQYF.

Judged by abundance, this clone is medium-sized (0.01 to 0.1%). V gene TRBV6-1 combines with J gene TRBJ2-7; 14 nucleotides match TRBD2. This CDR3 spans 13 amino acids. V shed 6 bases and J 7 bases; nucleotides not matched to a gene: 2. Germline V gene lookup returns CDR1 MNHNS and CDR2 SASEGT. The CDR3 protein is CASSRTSGREQYF. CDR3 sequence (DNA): TGTGCCAGCAGCCGGACTAGCGGGAGGGAGCAGTACTTC.

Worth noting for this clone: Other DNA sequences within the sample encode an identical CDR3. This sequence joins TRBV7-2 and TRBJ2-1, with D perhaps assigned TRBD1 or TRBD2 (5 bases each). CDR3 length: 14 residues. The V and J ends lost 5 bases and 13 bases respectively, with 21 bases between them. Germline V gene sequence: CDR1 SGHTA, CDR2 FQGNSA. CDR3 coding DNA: TGTGCCAGCAGCCCAAGGACGGGGCTAGTGCGACAGTTCTTC. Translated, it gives CASSPRTGLVRQFF.